This T cell receptor (beta chain) was observed in a study of CD8+ T cells in alopecia areata. RNA extraction was followed by reverse transcription into cDNA, which acted as the sequencing template. Using immunoSEQ multiplex PCR, the repertoire was profiled, and TCRdb retains in-frame clones only, with some absent. The data show about 130,000 clones, approximately 49% seen once. As to this clone: Germline is not matched at one junction end, which may reflect a read error.

CDR1 and CDR2 from the germline V gene are SSHAT and FNYEAQ (reference sequence). The CDR3 spans 15 residues. This receptor was taken from a human donor with alopecia areata. V and J are TRBV7-7 and TRBJ2-5; 10 nucleotides line up with TRBD1. This sample comprised CD8+ T cells sorted from blood, obtained at week 0. The CDR3 nucleotides are TGTGCTAGCAGTCCCGGGACAGGGGTAGTGGAGACCCAGTACTTC. Encoded protein: CASSPGTGVVETQYF.